This T cell receptor beta chain was obtained from a study of CD8+CD57+ T cells in acquired aplastic anemia (dated by TCRdb to 2017 to 2018). Background for the entire study: DNA extracted from sorted CD4+ and CD8+ cells had a mean of 3.2 ug, with a range of 0.2 to 27.4 ug. CD8+CD57+ expansion was defined as a frequency above the mean frequency observed in healthy subjects. Overall study results and their limits: Around 30 CD8+ CDR3 sequences were found to be shared between patients and controls, but these sequences appeared to be highly expressed in patients and within the immunodominant clones of the patients. Between patients and healthy controls, no significant difference in CD8+ Simpson's diversity was found (P=0.060).

This clonotype was detected many times. Its antigen remains undetermined. No base quality information exists; no much larger clone differs at one position. Genomic DNA was used as template for profiling of TCR beta VDJ combinations and CDR3 sequences. An Illumina HiSeq 2000 was the platform used for TCR repertoire sequencing. As for how the authors treated the data: TRBV/TRBJ rearrangement plots, CDR3 size and DJ length profiles, and Simpson's diversity index were used to assess repertoires. The most abundant DNA sequence in the deep sequencing data was taken as the immunodominant clone. CDR3 amino acid sequences were checked for sharing across subjects and were also compared against the VDJdb database and published repertoires. The public reads were quality trimmed at Q25 with fastp and then assembled into clones with MiXCR by TCRdb, keeping productive beta chains. CDR3 protein duplicates are merged, each entry listing the most common genes and DNA. The V and J calls come from TCRdb's annotation, not from the publication. The sample yields 200,000 to 250,000 distinct CDR3 sequences; roughly two thirds were counted once. The ten largest account for about 60% of the sample.

The cysteine opens and the phenylalanine closes a CDR3 of 14 amino acids. The only DNA kept is the CDR3, 42 bases in frame from the first base. CDR1 and CDR2 are read off the germline V gene (reference sequence) as DFQATT and SNEGSKA. V loses 5 bases, J loses 4 bases, and the germline ends lie 17 bases apart. Flow cytometry had shown CD8+CD57+ cell expansion in the patients selected for sequencing. Severe acquired aplastic anemia was diagnosed in all patients according to International Study of Aplastic Anemia and Agranulocytosis and Camitta criteria. At the time blood was sampled, none of the patients had received any therapy. In this study, sorted CD4+ and CD8+ T cells from the blood of healthy subjects and of severe aplastic anemia patients had their TCR repertoires deep-sequenced. Patients were enrolled in the USA under clinicaltrials.gov protocols 00001620, 01623167, 00001397, 00071045, 00081523 and 00961064. Ficoll-Paque density gradient centrifugation was used to isolate peripheral blood mononuclear cells. Before DNA extraction, CD4+ and CD8+ T cells were sorted with FACS or magnetic beads.

Specimen: sorted CD4+, CD8+, or CD8+CD57+ T cells (not recorded which) from PBMCs. Here the chain combines TRBV20-1 and TRBJ1-2, with no D gene named confidently. The sequence derives from a human donor with aplastic anemia. The sequenced DNA: TGCAGTGCTTCGATTTGGTCAATCCGCTATGGCTACACCTTC. It specifies CSASIWSIRYGYTF.